This TCR beta chain was identified during a study of T cells in Graves' hyperthyroidism and ophthalmopathy. TCR beta CDR3 sequences were amplified from RNA transcripts. HTBI primers were employed in a first-round RT-PCR of the TCR CDR3. TCRdb itself ran the multiplex PCR reads through MiXCR, one entry per CDR3 protein. Here the sample spans 600,000 or so distinct CDR3 sequences, approximately 44% being singletons. This TCR came from a woman under 30 with Graves' hyperthyroidism. Material: peripheral blood or thyroid tissue (not recorded which).

The CDR3 protein is CATSRDFNGQGYEQYF. CDR3 in DNA: TGTGCCACCAGCAGAGATTTTAACGGACAGGGCTACGAGCAGTACTTC. This chain links TRBV15 with TRBJ2-7; 8 bases align to TRBD1. The CDR3 totals 16 residues. Germline assignment: CDR1 LNHNV and CDR2 YYDKDF (reference sequence). Trimming cost V 0 bases and J 3 bases; bases outside gene matches: 7.